These 12 T cell receptor beta chains came from one sample sequenced in a study of T cell changes during pregnancy in multiple sclerosis. Assay: immunoSEQ multiplex PCR; the TCRdb copy retains only in-frame clones and omits some. The sample yields more than 50,000 clones, 75% to 95% seen once. Sequencing was performed on peripheral blood, taken before pregnancy. The receptors derive from a female donor with multiple sclerosis, enrolled in a pregnancy study.

The chain recombines TRBV11-1 with TRBJ1-1; tentative D call: TRBD1 (5 bases). The CDR3 contains 15 residues. CDR1 is SGHAT, CDR2 FQDESV, per germline (reference sequence). Trimming cost V 2 bases and J 0 bases, with 10 bases left between them. CDR3 residues: CASSLLAGVNTEAFF. CDR3 nucleotides: TGTGCCAGCAGCTTACTTGCGGGGGTGAACACTGAAGCTTTCTTT.

V is TRBV6-4 and J is TRBJ2-1, with 14 bases matching TRBD2. Germline CDR1 MRHNA, CDR2 SNTAGT. The ends lost 3 bases at V and 9 bases at J; junction bases unmatched: 4. The CDR3 length is 15 residues. The CDR3 DNA follows: TGTGCCAGCAGTGAGACTAGCGGGGGGGCGATTGAGCAGTTCTTC. Protein: CASSETSGGAIEQFF.

The chain joins TRBV10-3 to TRBJ1-3; 8 nucleotides align to TRBD1. This CDR3 spans 15 amino acids. Germline loops: CDR1 ENHRY, CDR2 SYGVKD. The trim removed 2 bases at V and 3 bases at J, leaving 3 bases unmatched. The CDR3 is CAISEQGAVGNTIYF. In DNA form, the CDR3 reads TGTGCCATCAGTGAGCAGGGGGCAGTTGGAAACACCATATATTTT.

V usage is TRBV11-3 and J usage is TRBJ2-7, with D possibly matching TRBD2 (5 bases). Germline loops: CDR1 SGHNT, CDR2 YENEEA. Trimming cost V 8 bases and J 0 bases, with 14 bases left between them. This CDR3 is 14 amino acids long. The CDR3 nucleotides read TGTGCCAGCTTAAACCGGGAACTCTCCTACGAGCAGTACTTC. It codes for CASLNRELSYEQYF. Full variable domain (rest looked up from reference TRBV11-3 and TRBJ2-7): EAGVVQSPRYKIIEKKQPVAFWCNPISGHNTLYWYLQNLGQGPELLIRYENEEAVDDSQLPKDRFSAERLKGVDSTLKIQPAELGDSAVYLCASLNRELSYEQYFGPGTRLTVT.

The chain carries TRBV18 and TRBJ1-4; TRBD1 matches 7 bases. Germline V gives CDR1 KGHSH, CDR2 LQKENI. Unmatched junction bases numbered 3, after V lost 0 bases and J lost 5 bases. CDR3 size: 15 residues. The CDR3 DNA reads TGTGCCAGCTCACCACCGGGGACAGTGAATGAAAAACTGTTTTTT. Amino acids: CASSPPGTVNEKLFF.

Only one count was recorded for this clone. The rearrangement joins TRBV27 to TRBJ1-2; 7 bases agree with TRBD1. Germline V CDR1 and CDR2: MNHEY, SMNVEV (reference sequence). The CDR3 contains 15 residues. Trimming at V came to 4 bases and at J to 4 bases, leaving 9 bases not matched to a gene. CDR3 sequence (DNA): TGTGCCAGCAGTTCCCAGAGGGGGCTCAGCTATGGCTACACCTTC. It specifies CASSSQRGLSYGYTF.

The chain carries TRBV19 and TRBJ1-2; no clear D. The V and J ends lost 5 bases and 4 bases respectively, with 17 bases between them. This CDR3 is built from 15 residues. In germline, CDR1 is LNHDA, CDR2 SQIVND (reference sequence). The CDR3 coding sequence is TGTGCCAGTAGTGGAGGTGGTACCCACACCTATGGCTACACCTTC. This sequence encodes CASSGGGTHTYGYTF.

J is TRBJ2-3 and V is TRBV2, with 10 bases aligning to TRBD1. This CDR3 is built from 15 residues. Germline V lookup: CDR1 SNHLY, CDR2 FYNNEI. V was clipped by 7 bases and J by 3 bases; unmatched bases: 7. DNA of the CDR3: TGTGCCAGCAATCCGGGACAGGGGCTAACAGATACGCAGTATTTT. Its protein is CASNPGQGLTDTQYF.

The J gene is TRBJ1-2, the V gene TRBV14; D call uncertain. CDR1 and CDR2 (germline): SGHDN, FVKESK. V was pared by 0 bases and J by 8 bases, with 7 bases between. The CDR3 runs to 12 residues. The DNA of the CDR3 is TGTGCCAGCAGCCAAGATATGCGCGGCTACACCTTC. Its protein product is CASSQDMRGYTF.

This clone was found once. The V call is TRBV30, the J call TRBJ2-7; TRBD2 is a possible D gene (6 bases). CDR3 length: 11 amino acids. CDR1 and CDR2 (germline): GTSNPN, SVGIG (reference sequence). V shed 4 bases and J shed 4 bases, with 8 bases lying between them. DNA for the CDR3: TGTGCCTGGACCCGGGGGTACGAGCAGTACTTC. Protein product: CAWTRGYEQYF.

The rearrangement links TRBV2 to TRBJ1-4; perhaps TRBD1 as D (5 bases). V lost 4 bases, J lost 3 bases, and 12 bases lay in between. Germline-derived CDR1 and CDR2 are SNHLY and FYNNEI. The CDR3 is 15 residues long. The CDR3 here is CASSVGQASNEKLFF. CDR3 DNA: TGTGCCAGCAGTGTGGGGCAGGCCTCTAATGAAAAACTGTTTTTT.

CDR3 sequence reads: CASSKAAGGQETQYF. The CDR3 DNA follows: TGTGCCAGCAGTAAAGCGGCAGGGGGACAAGAGACCCAGTACTTC. V gene TRBV5-4 combines with J gene TRBJ2-5; 7 nucleotides match TRBD1. Germline V gene sequence: CDR1 SGHNT, CDR2 YYREEE (reference sequence). CDR3 length: 15 amino acids. Trimming at V came to 5 bases and at J to 2 bases, leaving 9 bases not matched to a gene.